This T cell receptor (beta chain) comes out of a study of T cell repertoires in cytomegalovirus infection. TCRdb passed the reads through MiXCR, listing each CDR3 protein once. The table lists 140,000 to 150,000 distinct CDR3 sequences, approximately 30% of them singletons, with roughly half in the top ten. This clonotype was picked up many times. Its target is unknown. Germline V gene data show CDR1 as SGHAT and CDR2 as FQDESV (reference sequence). The CDR3 is made up of 16 amino acids. Trimming cost V 5 bases and J 1 base, with 15 bases left between them. The TCR originated in a human donor in good health (CMV status not recorded). Some clones in this sample may be carry-over from other donors' samples. The sequencing here drew on CD8+ T cells from cultured PBMCs, taken from culture after CMV antigen stimulation. The chain joins TRBV11-1 to TRBJ2-4; a possible D gene is TRBD1 (6 bases). In nucleotides, the CDR3 is TGTGCCAGCAGCCCGTCCACAGGGAACGCCAAAAACATTCAGTACTTC. This codes for CASSPSTGNAKNIQYF.